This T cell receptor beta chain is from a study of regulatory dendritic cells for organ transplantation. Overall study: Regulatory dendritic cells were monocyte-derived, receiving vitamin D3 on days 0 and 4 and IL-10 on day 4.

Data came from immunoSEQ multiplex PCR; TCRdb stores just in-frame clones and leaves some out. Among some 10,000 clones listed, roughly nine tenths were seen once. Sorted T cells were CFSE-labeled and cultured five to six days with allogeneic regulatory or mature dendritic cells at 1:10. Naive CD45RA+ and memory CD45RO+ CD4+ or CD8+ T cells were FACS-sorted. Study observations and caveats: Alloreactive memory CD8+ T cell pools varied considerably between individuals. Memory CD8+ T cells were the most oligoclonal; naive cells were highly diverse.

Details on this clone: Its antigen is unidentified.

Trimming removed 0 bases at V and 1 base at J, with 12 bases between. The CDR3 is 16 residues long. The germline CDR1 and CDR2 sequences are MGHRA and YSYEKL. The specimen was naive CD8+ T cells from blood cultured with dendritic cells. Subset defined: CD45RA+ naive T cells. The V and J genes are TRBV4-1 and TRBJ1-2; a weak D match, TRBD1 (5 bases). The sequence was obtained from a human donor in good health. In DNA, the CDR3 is TGCGCCAGCAGCCAAGAATGGGGCAGGTTTAACTATGGCTACACCTTC. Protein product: CASSQEWGRFNYGYTF.